Each of the 5 T cell receptor beta chains below was sequenced from the same sample in a study of T cell responses to AZD1222 COVID-19 vaccine. Assay used: immunoSEQ multiplex PCR; TCRdb lists only in-frame clones, some missing. The profile shows about 78,000 clones, roughly nine tenths of them singletons. Sequencing used peripheral blood, obtained on day 0 of AZD1222 vaccination. The source of these receptors is an adult in good health.

This clone has just one count. The chain uses TRBV6-6 and TRBJ2-7, with 11 nucleotides matching TRBD2. The CDR3 is 16 amino acids. The trim removed 2 bases at V and 4 bases at J, leaving 7 bases unmatched. Germline CDR1 reads MNHNY; CDR2 reads SVGAGI (reference sequence). Written as DNA, the CDR3 is TGTGCCAGCAGTTACCTCCCCACTAGCGGGGGTTACGAGCAGTACTTC. Its protein product is CASSYLPTSGGYEQYF.

The V gene is TRBV5-1, the J gene TRBJ1-2; D is possibly TRBD1 (6 bases). This CDR3 has 14 residues. V was shortened by 3 bases and J by 2 bases, with 11 bases between the two germline ends. Per germline, CDR1 SGHRS and CDR2 YFSETQ. In DNA form, the CDR3 reads TGCGCCAGCAGCTGGGGGGCAAGAAACTATGGCTACACCTTC. Encoded protein: CASSWGARNYGYTF.

This clone was counted only a few times. The gene calls are TRBV4-1 and TRBJ1-1, with 7 bases aligning to TRBD1. Germline V CDR1 and CDR2: MGHRA, YSYEKL. Trimming took 1 base from V and 4 from J; bases not matched to a gene: 3. The CDR3 loop spans 14 amino acids. CDR3 loop: CASSQGRGATEAFF. The CDR3 DNA sequence: TGCGCCAGCAGCCAAGGCAGGGGGGCCACTGAAGCTTTCTTT.

J is TRBJ1-1 and V is TRBV11-2, with unresolved D. CDR1 and CDR2 (germline): SGHAT, FQNNGV. V lost 1 base to trimming and J lost 4 bases, with 7 bases between them. CDR3 length: 13 amino acids. The CDR3 here is CASSLGTLTEAFF. CDR3 coding DNA: TGTGCCAGCAGCTTAGGAACCCTCACTGAAGCTTTCTTT.

The chain combines TRBV19 with TRBJ1-2, with D tentatively TRBD1 (5 bases). CDR3 size: 15 residues. Trimming removed 4 bases at V and 4 bases at J, with 16 bases between. CDR1 is LNHDA and CDR2 is SQIVND in the germline V gene (reference sequence). Written as DNA, the CDR3 is TGTGCCAGTAGTAGCCGCGAGGGGTCGAGCTATGGCTACACCTTC. As protein: CASSSREGSSYGYTF.